The 30 T cell receptor beta chains below come from one sample, sequenced in a study of blood T cell repertoires in COVID-19. Here immunoSEQ multiplex PCR was the method, and the copy in TCRdb shows in-frame clones only, minus some. Of some 220,000 clones detected, 80% to 90% appear once; the ten largest clones hold less than 6.5%. The sequenced sample was peripheral blood. Receptor source: a woman aged 55-69 years who had recovered from COVID-19.

The chain has TRBV11-2 and TRBJ2-3; no firm D call. Germline CDR1 and CDR2: SGHAT and FQNNGV. V was trimmed by 1 base and J by 4 bases, leaving 6 bases between them. This CDR3 contains 13 residues. CDR3 in DNA: TGTGCCAGCAGCTTAGGCGGTTCAGATACGCAGTATTTT. This gives the protein CASSLGGSDTQYF.

The chain recombines TRBV5-1 with TRBJ2-5, with TRBD2 identical over 15 bases. The CDR3 has 19 residues. After removal of 0 bases from V and 0 bases from J, the junction contained 6 bases not matched to a gene. Germline CDR1 is SGHRS and CDR2 is YFSETQ. This CDR3 reads CASSLEGTSGGKYQETQYF. The CDR3, as DNA: TGCGCCAGCAGCTTGGAAGGGACTAGCGGGGGGAAGTACCAAGAGACCCAGTACTTC.

This rearrangement joins TRBV5-4 to TRBJ2-2; the match to TRBD1 covers 8 bases. The CDR3 length is 17 residues. V trimming: 2 bases; J trimming: 1 base; junction bases outside the gene matches: 7. Germline loops: CDR1 SGHNT, CDR2 YYREEE (reference sequence). The CDR3 sequence: CASSLLQGDLNTGELFF. The CDR3, as DNA: TGTGCCAGCAGCTTATTACAGGGGGACCTGAACACCGGGGAGCTGTTTTTT.

The chain combines TRBV11-3 with TRBJ1-2; 9 positions agree with TRBD1. Germline loops: CDR1 SGHNT, CDR2 YENEEA. V lost 5 bases, J lost 4 bases, and 8 bases stayed unmatched. This CDR3 comprises 15 residues. DNA of the CDR3: TGTGCCAGCAGCCGGGGGGACAGGGATCTCTATGGCTACACCTTC. It is translated as CASSRGDRDLYGYTF.

The chain carries TRBV7-8 and TRBJ1-1; D remains ambiguous. The CDR3 is 13 amino acids. CDR1 is SGHVS, CDR2 FQNEAQ, per germline. With 3 bases removed from V and 3 bases from J, the gap between germline ends came to 8 bases. CDR3 in DNA: TGTGCCAGCAGCTTCTCGGGGTACACTGAAGCTTTCTTT. Amino acids: CASSFSGYTEAFF.

The rearrangement uses TRBV24-1 and TRBJ2-2, with D unresolved. Trimming shortened V by 10 bases and J by 4 bases, and 9 bases separated the two germline ends. CDR1 and CDR2 (germline): KGHDR, SFDVKD. CDR3 length: 12 amino acids. CDR3 nucleotides: TGTGCCACGTCCGGTGGCACCGGGGAGCTGTTTTTT. This translates into CATSGGTGELFF.

This chain uses TRBV14 with TRBJ2-2; possible D gene TRBD2, 5 bases. Trimming took off 1 base at V and 5 bases at J, with 8 bases between the two ends. The CDR3 spans 14 residues. Germline CDR1 and CDR2: SGHDN and FVKESK. The CDR3 here is CASSQGRYTGELFF. For the CDR3, the DNA is TGTGCCAGCAGCCAAGGGAGGTATACCGGGGAGCTGTTTTTT.

V usage is TRBV15 and J usage is TRBJ1-1, with D uncertain. The V and J ends lost 5 bases and 4 bases respectively, with 14 bases between them. Looked up from germline, CDR1 is LNHNV and CDR2 is YYDKDF (reference sequence). This CDR3 is 14 amino acids long. The CDR3 here is CATSRNGVGTEAFF. CDR3 bases: TGTGCCACCAGCCGCAACGGGGTAGGCACTGAAGCTTTCTTT.

This chain links TRBV30 with TRBJ1-6, with 10 bases fitting TRBD1. Germline lookup yields CDR1 GTSNPN and CDR2 SVGIG (reference sequence). V lost 2 bases to trimming and J lost 10 bases; unmatched junction nucleotides: 8. There are 15 residues in the CDR3. The CDR3 DNA sequence: TGTGCCTGGAGTCTTCCGGGGACAGGGGAGTCACCCCTCCACTTT. This translates into CAWSLPGTGESPLHF.

The chain couples TRBV5-4 to TRBJ1-2; D gene ambiguous. The CDR3 has 13 amino acids. Trimming took off 2 bases at V and 0 bases at J, with 5 bases between the two ends. Germline V lookup: CDR1 SGHNT, CDR2 YYREEE (reference sequence). In DNA form, the CDR3 reads TGTGCCAGCAGCTTCCCAGCTAACTATGGCTACACCTTC. Translated: CASSFPANYGYTF. Complete variable domain (other parts from reference TRBV5-4 and TRBJ1-2): ETGVTQSPTHLIKTRGQQVTLRCSSQSGHNTVSWYQQALGQGPQFIFQYYREEENGRGNFPPRFSGLQFPNYSSELNVNALELDDSALYLCASSFPANYGYTFGSGTRLTVV.

This chain links TRBV9 with TRBJ1-4; TRBD1 agrees at 9 bases. The CDR3 spans 13 residues. CDR1 and CDR2 from the germline V gene are SGDLS and YYNGEE. V gave up 3 bases and J gave up 8 bases; unmatched junction bases: 2. This CDR3 is CASSATGGEKLFF. The CDR3 coding sequence is TGTGCCAGCAGCGCGACAGGGGGGGAAAAACTGTTTTTT.

The CDR3 DNA sequence: TGTGCCAGTAGTACCGGATCGGGGGAGCAGTACTTC. The encoded protein is CASSTGSGEQYF. The gene calls are TRBV19 and TRBJ2-7, with D tentatively TRBD2 (5 bases). The CDR3 loop spans 12 amino acids. Trimming pared 4 bases from V and 7 bases from J, leaving 11 bases between. Germline CDR1 LNHDA, CDR2 SQIVND (reference sequence).

The table lists this clone with a few counts. The chain combines TRBV5-4 with TRBJ2-2; D is perhaps TRBD2 (7 bases). CDR3 length equals 16 residues. Trimming took off 4 bases at V and 3 bases at J, with 16 bases between the two ends. Looked up from germline, CDR1 is SGHNT and CDR2 is YYREEE (reference sequence). The CDR3 here is CASSVPGGADTGELFF. In nucleotides, the CDR3 is TGTGCCAGCAGCGTCCCGGGGGGCGCCGACACCGGGGAGCTGTTTTTT.

The chain uses TRBV2 and TRBJ1-5; the match to TRBD1 covers 9 bases. The CDR3 covers 19 residues. Germline V gene sequence: CDR1 SNHLY, CDR2 FYNNEI. V shed 5 bases, J shed 2 bases, and the junction held 16 bases outside the gene matches. The CDR3 DNA follows: TGTGCCAGCAGTTTCCCGCGGACAGGGGCGAAGTTGGGCAATCAGCCCCAGCATTTT. This sequence encodes CASSFPRTGAKLGNQPQHF. Variable domain in full (rest from reference TRBV2 and TRBJ1-5): EPEVTQTPSHQVTQMGQEVILRCVPISNHLYFYWYRQILGQKVEFLVSFYNNEISEKSEIFDDQFSVERPDGSNFTLKIRSTKLEDSAMYFCASSFPRTGAKLGNQPQHFGDGTRLSIL.

The rearrangement joins TRBV7-2 to TRBJ2-1, with 7 bases that match TRBD2. The CDR3 is made up of 15 amino acids. The ends lost 5 bases at V and 3 bases at J; junction bases unmatched: 7. Germline CDR1 is SGHTA and CDR2 is FQGNSA. CDR3 nucleotide sequence: TGTGCCAGCAGCAAACAGCGGGGTAGCTACAATGAGCAGTTCTTC. The encoded protein is CASSKQRGSYNEQFF.

The chain joins TRBV21-1 to TRBJ1-6; TRBD1 is taken as the D call from the table, unchecked against the DNA. TRBV21-1 is classified as a pseudogene. The CDR3 is made up of 14 amino acids. CDR3 DNA: TGTGCCAGCAGCAAAGCAGGGGCCGGTTCACCCCTCCACTTT. This encodes CASSKAGAGSPLHF.

This clone has just a few counts. This rearrangement joins TRBV11-2 to TRBJ2-7; TRBD2 might be the D (5 bases). The CDR3 spans 14 residues. The V gene's germline CDR1 is SGHAT and CDR2 FQNNGV. The ends were cut back, 3 bases at V and 6 bases at J, with 15 bases in the middle. CDR3 nucleotides: TGTGCCAGCAGCTTGTCCCCCGGGGTACTCGAGCAGTACTTC. Its translation is CASSLSPGVLEQYF.

J is TRBJ2-5 and V is TRBV27; no definite D call. V was trimmed by 6 bases and J by 5 bases, leaving 13 bases between them. This CDR3 is 13 amino acids long. Germline V lookup: CDR1 MNHEY, CDR2 SMNVEV (reference sequence). The CDR3 sequence is CASSPLLRETQYF. The CDR3 DNA follows: TGTGCCAGCAGCCCCTTGTTACGGGAGACCCAGTACTTC.

The rearrangement links TRBV14 to TRBJ2-4; 9 bases fit TRBD1. CDR3 length: 15 amino acids. Germline CDR1 reads SGHDN; CDR2 reads FVKESK. Trimming at V came to 4 bases and at J to 7 bases, leaving 8 bases not matched to a gene. The CDR3 sequence: CASSRGTGFSNIQYF. DNA of the CDR3: TGTGCCAGCAGCCGAGGGACAGGGTTTTCTAACATTCAGTACTTC.

This clone was counted between two and nine times. This chain connects TRBV7-9 to TRBJ1-2; D not resolved. Germline CDR1 reads SEHNR; CDR2 reads FQNEAQ (reference sequence). With 7 bases removed from V and 4 bases from J, the gap between germline ends came to 16 bases. The CDR3 has 14 residues. CDR3: CASTPSAGSYGYTF. In nucleotides, the CDR3 is TGTGCCAGCACCCCTTCGGCGGGGAGCTATGGCTACACCTTC.

This clone was observed a single time. The V gene is TRBV18, the J gene TRBJ1-1; no reliable D call. The CDR3 runs to 15 residues. Germline V gene sequence: CDR1 KGHSH, CDR2 LQKENI. Trimming took 1 base from V and 4 from J, leaving 13 bases between them. CDR3 DNA: TGTGCCAGCTCACCACTCAAAGAGACGGGCACTGAAGCTTTCTTT. Amino acids: CASSPLKETGTEAFF.

This clone was found a few times. The chain combines TRBV5-4 with TRBJ2-2; 8 positions match TRBD1. The V and J ends lost 4 bases and 7 bases, in that order; junction bases with no gene match: 3. Germline lookup yields CDR1 SGHNT and CDR2 YYREEE (reference sequence). The CDR3 is made up of 13 amino acids. CDR3 DNA sequence: TGTGCCAGCAGCCGGGACAGGAACGGGGAGCTGTTTTTT. The encoded protein is CASSRDRNGELFF.

The rearrangement links TRBV5-1 to TRBJ1-5; D possibly corresponds to TRBD1 (5 bases). CDR3 length: 15 amino acids. Germline CDR1 is SGHRS and CDR2 is YFSETQ. V lost 0 bases to trimming and J lost 7 bases, with 14 bases between them. The DNA of the CDR3 is TGCGCCAGCAGCTTGGAAGGATCCTCAGGGCAGCCCCAGCATTTT. This encodes CASSLEGSSGQPQHF.

V is TRBV12-2 and J is TRBJ1-2. TRBV12-2 is recorded as a pseudogene. The length of the CDR3 is 17 residues. This CDR3 is CASRLAHRIRGYYGYTF. The DNA for the CDR3 is TGTGCAAGTCGCTTAGCGCATCGAATACGAGGGTACTATGGCTACACCTTC.

Written as DNA, the CDR3 is TGTGCCAGCAGCGGCCTCGACAGTTTCTATGGCTACACCTTC. This gives the protein CASSGLDSFYGYTF. The chain couples TRBV6-5 to TRBJ1-2, with D possibly matching TRBD1 (5 bases). Trimming cost V 6 bases and J 4 bases, with 15 bases left between them. This CDR3 has 14 residues. The germline CDR1 and CDR2 sequences are MNHEY and SVGAGI.

V gene TRBV30 combines with J gene TRBJ1-3; D is uncertain. The CDR3 contains 16 residues. Germline CDR1 GTSNPN, CDR2 SVGIG (reference sequence). The germline V and J ends were trimmed by 4 bases and 2 bases, with 18 bases remaining between them. CDR3 nucleotides: TGTGCCTGGACCCCGCGGGGAAGGAGGGCTGGAAACACCATATATTTT. Its protein is CAWTPRGRRAGNTIYF.

V usage is TRBV7-3 and J usage is TRBJ2-3; D ambiguous. Germline CDR1 and CDR2: SGHTA and FQGTGA. V was trimmed by 5 bases and J by 5 bases, leaving 5 bases between them. The CDR3 length is 11 residues. The CDR3 here is CASSNGDTQYF. The CDR3 nucleotides are TGTGCCAGCAGCAACGGAGATACGCAGTATTTT.

The chain uses TRBV2 and TRBJ1-2; D perhaps matches TRBD1 (5 bases). Germline V gene sequence: CDR1 SNHLY, CDR2 FYNNEI. The germline V and J ends were trimmed by 8 bases and 5 bases, with 18 bases remaining between them. The CDR3 runs to 14 residues. In nucleotides, the CDR3 is TGTGCCAGCTCCCGGGACGGGAGAGAGTATGGCTACACCTTC. Its translation: CASSRDGREYGYTF.

The count of this clone is one. The V and J genes are TRBV2 and TRBJ2-7; 7 bases fit TRBD1. Germline CDR1 SNHLY, CDR2 FYNNEI. CDR3 length: 15 residues. Losses at the gene ends were 6 bases for V and 5 bases for J; bases not matched to a gene: 13. The CDR3 DNA is TGTGCCAGCAGGGGAGAGAGGGCAGGGGGTAACGAGCAGTACTTC. Residues: CASRGERAGGNEQYF.

The chain is built from TRBV7-9 and TRBJ1-2; TRBD1 matches at 10 bases. Germline CDR1 and CDR2: SEHNR and FQNEAQ (reference sequence). The CDR3 totals 15 residues. V was pared by 4 bases and J by 2 bases, with 4 bases of the junction left unmatched. CDR3 nucleotides: TGTGCCAGCAGCTATCGACAGGGGGCCAACTATGGCTACACCTTC. This translates into CASSYRQGANYGYTF.